This T cell receptor beta chain was retrieved from a study of T cell responses to AZD1222 COVID-19 vaccine. J lost 0 bases, V lost 4 bases, and 7 bases had no gene match. Germline-derived CDR1 and CDR2 are WNHNN and SYGVQD (reference sequence). The CDR3 runs 17 residues. Libraries were prepared by immunoSEQ multiplex PCR; TCRdb keeps only in-frame clonotypes and omits some of them. Among about 210,000 clones listed, 85% to 95% were seen once. The rearrangement uses TRBV10-1 and TRBJ2-1; 9 bases map to TRBD2. This clonotype was sampled from an adult in good health. The sequencing here drew on peripheral blood, taken on day 0 of AZD1222 vaccination. The CDR3 spells CASSGALAGSSYNEQFF. As DNA, the CDR3 is TGCGCCAGCAGTGGGGCCCTAGCGGGGTCCTCCTACAATGAGCAGTTCTTC.